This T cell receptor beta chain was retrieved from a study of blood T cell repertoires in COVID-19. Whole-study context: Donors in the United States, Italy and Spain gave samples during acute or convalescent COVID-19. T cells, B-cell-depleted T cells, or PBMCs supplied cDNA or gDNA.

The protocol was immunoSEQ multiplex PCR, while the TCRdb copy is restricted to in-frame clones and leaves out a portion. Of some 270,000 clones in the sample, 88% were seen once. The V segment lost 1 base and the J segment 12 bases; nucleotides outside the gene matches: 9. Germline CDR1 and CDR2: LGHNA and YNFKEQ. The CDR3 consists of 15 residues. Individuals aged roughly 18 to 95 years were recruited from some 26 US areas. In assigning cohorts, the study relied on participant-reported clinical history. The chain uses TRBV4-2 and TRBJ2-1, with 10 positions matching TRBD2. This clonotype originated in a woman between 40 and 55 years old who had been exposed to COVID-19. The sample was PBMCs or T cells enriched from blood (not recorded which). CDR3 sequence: CASSQGLAGFSAQFF. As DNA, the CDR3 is TGTGCCAGCAGCCAAGGACTAGCGGGTTTTTCGGCGCAGTTCTTC.